These 14 T cell receptor beta chains share one sample of origin, sequenced in a study of cytomegalovirus exposure and HLA in healthy donors. Primers for the PCR totalled 60 Vbeta and 13 Jbeta. The method was immunoSEQ multiplex PCR; TCRdb's version includes in-frame clones alone and lacks a portion of them. In the table there are 150,000 to 200,000 clones, almost 80% of which are singletons. Sequencing used PBMCs. The receptors derive from a man between 45 and 60 years old in good health and CMV-seropositive.

The CDR3 is CASSTGGETQYF. The CDR3 nucleotides are TGTGCCAGCAGTACAGGGGGGGAGACCCAGTACTTC. The J gene is TRBJ2-5, the V gene TRBV28; 8 nucleotides align to TRBD1. Losses at the gene ends were 5 bases for V and 5 bases for J; bases not matched to a gene: 1. The CDR3 sequence is 12 residues long. Germline CDR1 MDHEN, CDR2 SYDVKM.

This rearrangement joins TRBV2 to TRBJ1-5; a possible D gene is TRBD1 (6 bases). The CDR3 is made up of 14 amino acids. The ends were cut back, 7 bases at V and 4 bases at J, with 14 bases in the middle. Germline V gene lookup returns CDR1 SNHLY and CDR2 FYNNEI. The chain's CDR3 is CASNLDSSNQPQHF. The DNA of the CDR3 is TGTGCCAGCAACCTGGACAGCTCAAATCAGCCCCAGCATTTT.

J is TRBJ2-7 and V is TRBV6-5; a weak D match, TRBD2 (6 bases). In germline, CDR1 is MNHEY, CDR2 SVGAGI. With 5 bases removed from V and 7 bases from J, the gap between germline ends came to 15 bases. The CDR3 length is 13 residues. DNA of the CDR3: TGTGCCAGCAGTCCCCTGGGACTTCGTGAGCAGTACTTC. Translating gives CASSPLGLREQYF.

There are a few counts of this clone. The chain employs TRBV6-1 and TRBJ2-5; TRBD1 matches 7 bases. The CDR3 has 16 amino acids. The V gene's germline CDR1 is MNHNS and CDR2 SASEGT. V gave up 4 bases and J gave up 4 bases; unmatched junction bases: 12. CDR3 in amino acids: CASSVAPDRVGETQYF. The CDR3 bases are TGTGCCAGCAGTGTTGCTCCCGACAGGGTGGGAGAGACCCAGTACTTC.

V gene TRBV7-9 combines with J gene TRBJ1-2; D unresolved. The germline V and J ends were trimmed by 6 bases and 8 bases, with 19 bases remaining between them. The CDR3 runs to 14 residues. CDR1 is SEHNR, CDR2 FQNEAQ, per germline (reference sequence). CDR3 sequence (DNA): TGTGCCAGCAGTCACGGGTTGACTGCTCTCGGCTACACCTTC. Protein sequence: CASSHGLTALGYTF. The full variable domain, completed using reference TRBV7-9 and TRBJ1-2, is DTGVSQNPRHKITKRGQNVTFRCDPISEHNRLYWYRQTLGQGPEFLTYFQNEAQLEKSRLLSDRFSAERPKGSFSTLEIQRTEQGDSAMYLCASSHGLTALGYTFGSGTRLTVV.

This chain connects TRBV9 to TRBJ1-6; D gene unclear. The CDR3 has 13 amino acids. CDR1 and CDR2 from the germline V gene are SGDLS and YYNGEE. V was shortened by 0 bases and J by 9 bases, with 7 bases between the two germline ends. CDR3 DNA sequence: TGTGCCAGCAGCGTAGAGCCTAGTTCACCCCTCCACTTT. It specifies CASSVEPSSPLHF. The complete variable domain, with remaining parts taken from reference TRBV9 and TRBJ1-6, reads DSGVTQTPKHLITATGQRVTLRCSPRSGDLSVYWYQQSLDQGLQFLIQYYNGEERAKGNILERFSAQQFPDLHSELNLSSLELGDSALYFCASSVEPSSPLHFGNGTRLTVT.

The J gene is TRBJ1-1, the V gene TRBV15; D is unresolved. V was trimmed by 4 bases and J by 1 base, leaving 7 bases between them. This CDR3 contains 13 residues. CDR1 and CDR2 from the germline V gene are LNHNV and YYDKDF (reference sequence). The CDR3: CATSTHKNTEAFF. Here the CDR3 DNA reads TGTGCCACCAGCACGCACAAGAACACTGAAGCTTTCTTT.

The genes are TRBV6-6 and TRBJ1-2; TRBD1 is a possible D gene (6 bases). CDR1 and CDR2 (germline): MNHNY, SVGAGI (reference sequence). The V and J ends lost 4 bases and 8 bases respectively, with 17 bases between them. The CDR3 length is 14 residues. The CDR3 bases are TGTGCCAGCAGTTCCCTACAGGGAACTATGGGCTACACCTTC. Translated, it gives CASSSLQGTMGYTF.

This chain links TRBV7-2 with TRBJ2-5; TRBD2 matches 10 bases. Germline trimming cut 5 bases from V and 5 bases from J; bases unmatched to any gene: 17. Germline V gives CDR1 SGHTA, CDR2 FQGNSA. This CDR3 comprises 18 residues. CDR3 bases: TGTGCCAGCAGCCCCACTGGGGTGAAGCGGGGGGGCGTGGAGACCCAGTACTTC. It yields the protein CASSPTGVKRGGVETQYF.

The chain employs TRBV6-6 and TRBJ2-7, with 11 bases fitting TRBD1. The J segment lost 0 bases and the V segment lost 4 bases, leaving 2 bases of the junction unmatched. The length of the CDR3 is 15 residues. CDR1 and CDR2 (germline): MNHNY, SVGAGI (reference sequence). The chain's CDR3 is CASSLGQGASYEQYF. DNA for the CDR3: TGTGCCAGCAGTTTAGGACAGGGGGCCTCCTACGAGCAGTACTTC.

The rearrangement uses TRBV6-1 and TRBJ2-1; the match to TRBD2 covers 15 bases. Looked up from germline, CDR1 is MNHNS and CDR2 is SASEGT. The CDR3 has 18 residues. After removal of 4 bases from V and 0 bases from J, the junction contained 4 bases not matched to a gene. Written as DNA, the CDR3 is TGTGCCAGCAGTGGGACTAGCGGGGGGGGGAGCTCCTACAATGAGCAGTTCTTC. It codes for CASSGTSGGGSSYNEQFF.

The rearrangement links TRBV19 to TRBJ2-5, with 13 nucleotides matching TRBD2. Germline V gene lookup returns CDR1 LNHDA and CDR2 SQIVND (reference sequence). There are 16 residues in the CDR3. V was clipped by 5 bases and J by 5 bases; unmatched bases: 8. The CDR3 spells CASSSILAGGQETQYF. Written as DNA, the CDR3 is TGTGCCAGTAGTTCCATACTAGCGGGGGGGCAGGAGACCCAGTACTTC. The variable domain in full, with the rest retrieved from reference TRBV19 and TRBJ2-5, is DGGITQSPKYLFRKEGQNVTLSCEQNLNHDAMYWYRQDPGQGLRLIYYSQIVNDFQKGDIAEGYSVSREKKESFPLTVTSAQKNPTAFYLCASSSILAGGQETQYFGPGTRLLVL.

J is TRBJ1-6 and V is TRBV5-1; D is perhaps TRBD1 (5 bases). Germline V lookup: CDR1 SGHRS, CDR2 YFSETQ. This CDR3 has 14 amino acids. Trimming pared 6 bases from V and 10 bases from J, leaving 17 bases between. Written as DNA, the CDR3 is TGCGCCAGCAAAAGGGGCGGGGAGGGATCACCCCTCCACTTT. Its protein is CASKRGGEGSPLHF.

This chain connects TRBV2 to TRBJ1-3, with D possibly matching TRBD1 (6 bases). The germline gives CDR1 SNHLY, CDR2 FYNNEI. Trimming left V 6 bases short and J 4 bases short, with 10 bases between. The CDR3 has 13 residues. DNA for the CDR3: TGTGCCAGCAGGTCAGGGGTCGGAAACACCATATATTTT. It specifies CASRSGVGNTIYF.